This T cell receptor beta chain was captured by sequencing in a study of early T cells in non-severe SARS-CoV-2 infection. Study context: Alpha and beta chains were unpaired, from unsorted whole-blood bulk RNA.

TCRdb ran MiXCR on the 5' RACE reads and lists one entry per CDR3 protein. The sample shows tens of thousands of distinct CDR3 sequences, about 5.2% of them seen only once. There are a few counts of this clonotype. Specimen: whole blood. The TCR comes from an adult who was a healthcare worker with PCR-confirmed SARS-CoV-2 infection or an uninfected control (not recorded which).

Here the CDR3 DNA reads TGTGCCAGCAGGGACTGGGACACTGAAGCTTTCTTT. Residues: CASRDWDTEAFF. The rearrangement links TRBV12-3 or TRBV12-4 to TRBJ1-1, with no clear D. CDR3 length equals 12 residues. V was trimmed by 6 bases and J by 3 bases, leaving 8 bases between them.